The text below deals with one TCR beta chain. Its antigen is undetermined. The data originate from a study of T-cell memory formation after mild COVID-19. The study's findings and limits: Proof of SARS-CoV-2 specificity was absent for the second-wave clones that crested on day 37. The study detected some responding clones in pre-infection memory, suggesting cross-reactive memory joined.

Germline V CDR1 and CDR2: SGHRS, YFSETQ. The CDR3 is 16 amino acids. V lost 0 bases and J lost 0; bases outside the gene matches: 6. In TCRdb, the 5' RACE reads were re-called with MiXCR into one record per CDR3 protein. The table has 350,000 to 500,000 distinct CDR3 sequences, roughly 18% seen once. Material for sequencing was PBMCs or a T cell subset sorted from them (not recorded which). The origin of this receptor is a man between 18 and 29 years old who had mild COVID-19 (a few samples of this study predate the infection). Cell type and time point are not known. V is TRBV5-1 and J is TRBJ2-7; 7 nucleotides match TRBD2. CDR3 in DNA: TGCGCCAGCAGCTTGGCCCTGGGGGGGGTCTCCTACGAGCAGTACTTC. It specifies CASSLALGGVSYEQYF.